This T cell receptor beta chain was found in a study of T cell repertoires in ileal Crohn's disease. In the study overall: About half received postoperative treatment, about a dozen with thiopurines and under 20 anti-TNF.

Details on this clone: No antigen is known for it.

Clones were sequenced by immunoSEQ multiplex PCR, and TCRdb holds only the in-frame ones, with some missing. The sample includes about 5,000 clones, nearly 97% of them seen just once. Patients were adults with ileal or ileocolonic Crohn's disease needing resection. Study results and caveats: Clonal expansions were more frequent in active smokers than non-smokers at surgery. High-frequency clones were more common in sorted CD8 than CD4 cells.

The source is an adult with Crohn's disease. The sample comprised ileal tissue.

The CDR3: CASSRTSSNEQFF. As DNA, the CDR3 is TGTGCCAGCAGCCGGACTAGCTCGAATGAGCAGTTCTTC. J is TRBJ2-1 and V is TRBV4-2; 8 bases line up with TRBD2. From germline, CDR1 is LGHNA and CDR2 YNFKEQ. The CDR3 contains 13 residues. V shed 4 bases and J 7 bases; nucleotides not matched to a gene: 3.